This TCR beta chain was captured by sequencing in a study of human T cells and chemical hapten exposure. The length of the CDR3 is 13 residues. Looked up from germline, CDR1 is SGHVS and CDR2 is FNYEAQ. The V end was cut by 0 bases, the J end by 11 bases, with 12 bases between. This clonotype was counted at least ten times. Time point noted: patch test 1, 2 weeks after DPC sensitization. Described treatment: therapeutic diphenylcyclopropenone sensitization with weekly scalp DPC. Attachment of unique molecular identifiers to individual cDNA molecules was performed in the library. TCRdb reprocessed the RACE reads via MiXCR and lists one record per CDR3 protein. The data contain just under 350,000 distinct CDR3 sequences, about 7% of them seen just once; the ten biggest clones take up 7.5% to 9%.

V is TRBV7-6 and J is TRBJ2-3; a weak D match, TRBD2 (5 bases). The source of this sequence is a woman between 18 and 29 years old with alopecia areata. Some clones in this sample may be carry-over from other donors' samples. Material: whole blood, obtained in connection with sensitization to the hapten diphenylcyclopropenone (DPC). CDR3 sequence: CASSLAGRAGQYF. The DNA for the CDR3 is TGTGCCAGCAGCTTAGCCGGGCGGGCTGGGCAGTATTTT.